This TCR beta chain was recovered during a study of T cells after posttransplantation cyclophosphamide. The study, taken as a whole, reports: Donor-recipient repertoire similarity was low at 1-2 months, rising over year one. Recipient CMV seropositivity and CMV reactivation strongly tracked TRB clonality. TRB overlap between skin or GI tissue T cells and blood was limited.

Sequencing used immunoSEQ multiplex PCR; TCRdb keeps in-frame clones, though not all of them. The sample records approximately 22,000 clones, about 90% being singletons. Treatment was busulfan-fludarabine conditioning, a marrow graft, and cyclophosphamide on days +3 and +4. In the case of this clone: Its specificity is not known.

The sequencing used PBMCs, collected after allogeneic stem cell transplant with posttransplant cyclophosphamide. The sequence derives from a female patient aged 30-39 years who received an allogeneic stem cell transplant from an unrelated donor, was CMV-positive, and had no GVHD. T cells may partly derive from the graft donor.

The CDR3 reads CASSRTRGSNQPQHF. CDR3 DNA: TGTGCCAGTAGTCGGACCAGGGGTAGCAATCAGCCCCAGCATTTT. This chain joins TRBV19 and TRBJ1-5; D is perhaps TRBD1 (6 bases). V gave up 5 bases and J gave up 0 bases, with 11 bases separating them. Germline CDR1 is LNHDA and CDR2 is SQIVND (reference sequence). The CDR3 spans 15 residues.